This is a list of T cell receptor beta chains from one sample in a study of vaccination and CD4 T cells after COVID-19. TCRdb re-called the PCR reads with MiXCR, one entry per CDR3 protein. This table holds under 25,000 distinct CDR3 sequences, 60% found once. These receptors are not linked to any known antigen. This specimen was CD4+ T cells from blood, cultured in vitro, taken after SARS-CoV-2 vaccination. The receptors here all came from a human donor who received a COVID-19 vaccine. Both conserved end residues are part of each CDR3. A D gene is named only where the DNA matches it firmly. Size values are once, few and many counts, or a class for expanded clones, and some rows have none.

V: TRBV15
D: .
J: TRBJ2-5
size: few
CDR3: CATSRDKTPSGETQYF
DNA: TGTGCCACCAGCAGAGATAAGACTCCCAGCGGGGAGACCCAGTACTTC

V: TRBV2
D: .
J: TRBJ1-1
size: few
CDR3: CASSAYVGAFAEAFF
DNA: TGTGCCAGCAGTGCGTATGTTGGGGCTTTCGCTGAAGCTTTCTTT

V: TRBV6-2/TRBV6-3
D: .
J: TRBJ1-3
size: .
CDR3: CASSAGSSGNTIYF
DNA: TGTGCCAGCAGTGCCGGGAGTTCCGGAAACACCATATATTTT

V: TRBV20-1
D: .
J: TRBJ1-4
size: .
CDR3: CTRAGTSNNEKLFF
DNA: TGCACCAGAGCCGGGACCTCCAATAATGAAAAACTGTTTTTT

V: TRBV20-1
D: .
J: TRBJ1-2
size: few
CDR3: CSARVGRTRHGYTF
DNA: TGCAGTGCTAGAGTGGGTAGGACTCGCCATGGCTACACCTTC

V: TRBV30
D: TRBD1
J: TRBJ1-3
size: .
CDR3: CAWRRTGVRTGNTIYF
DNA: TGTGCCTGGAGGCGGACAGGGGTGAGGACTGGAAACACCATATATTTT

V: TRBV6-1
D: TRBD2
J: TRBJ2-1
size: .
CDR3: CASSEPLAGEQFF
DNA: TGCGCCAGCAGTGAGCCACTAGCGGGGGAGCAGTTCTTC

V: TRBV6-1
D: .
J: TRBJ2-7
size: .
CDR3: CASSERGAVSSYEQYF
DNA: TGTGCCAGCAGTGAAAGGGGGGCAGTCAGCTCCTACGAGCAGTACTTC

V: TRBV2
D: .
J: TRBJ1-2
size: medium-sized
CDR3: CASSVFNYGYTF
DNA: TGTGCCAGCAGTGTCTTTAACTATGGCTACACCTTC

V: TRBV30
D: TRBD1
J: TRBJ1-2
size: .
CDR3: CAWSVSRGQYGYTF
DNA: TGTGCCTGGAGTGTAAGCAGGGGACAGTATGGCTACACCTTC

V: TRBV4-1
D: TRBD1
J: TRBJ1-5
size: once
CDR3: CASSQYLTGKGQPQHF
DNA: TGCGCCAGCAGCCAATATTTGACAGGGAAAGGCCAGCCCCAGCATTTT

V: TRBV11-1
D: .
J: TRBJ2-5
size: .
CDR3: CASTPDGHQETQYF
DNA: TGTGCCAGCACCCCAGACGGGCACCAAGAGACCCAGTACTTC

V: TRBV5-4
D: .
J: TRBJ1-1
size: .
CDR3: CASSFGENTEAFF
DNA: TGTGCCAGCAGCTTTGGGGAGAACACTGAAGCTTTCTTT

V: TRBV19
D: .
J: TRBJ1-2
size: few
CDR3: CASSTPTGLDGYTF
DNA: TGTGCCAGTAGTACCCCAACAGGGTTGGATGGCTACACCTTC

V: TRBV30
D: .
J: TRBJ2-5
size: few
CDR3: CAWELGQETQYF
DNA: TGTGCCTGGGAATTAGGGCAAGAGACCCAGTACTTC

V: TRBV9
D: .
J: TRBJ2-5
size: once
CDR3: CASSLAEGSFGETQYF
DNA: TGTGCCAGCAGCCTAGCTGAGGGGAGTTTCGGGGAGACCCAGTACTTC

V: TRBV6-5
D: .
J: TRBJ1-6
size: .
CDR3: CASSLRQPPLHF
DNA: TGTGCCAGCAGTTTACGACAGCCACCCCTCCACTTT

V: TRBV6-1
D: TRBD1
J: TRBJ1-2
size: .
CDR3: CASSRDSGYGYTF
DNA: TGTGCCAGCAGTCGGGACAGCGGTTATGGCTACACCTTC

V: TRBV30
D: TRBD2
J: TRBJ2-3
size: once
CDR3: CAWSAAGVETDTQYF
DNA: TGTGCCTGGAGTGCAGCGGGGGTGGAGACAGATACGCAGTATTTT

V: TRBV5-1
D: .
J: TRBJ1-6
size: .
CDR3: CASSLEVGNSPLHF
DNA: TGCGCCAGCAGCTTGGAGGTCGGAAATTCACCCCTCCACTTT

V: TRBV2
D: .
J: TRBJ1-1
size: .
CDR3: CVSRRLNTEAFF
DNA: TGTGTCAGCAGACGGTTGAACACTGAAGCTTTCTTT

V: TRBV7-2
D: TRBD2
J: TRBJ2-1
size: once
CDR3: CASSLGGLGYNEQFF
DNA: TGTGCCAGCAGCTTAGGGGGACTAGGTTACAATGAGCAGTTCTTC

V: TRBV20-1
D: .
J: TRBJ1-2
size: .
CDR3: CSASHGLDYGYTF
DNA: TGCAGTGCTAGTCATGGGCTTGACTATGGCTACACCTTC

V: TRBV24-1
D: .
J: TRBJ1-5
size: .
CDR3: CATSWFDSGNQPQHF
DNA: TGTGCCACCAGTTGGTTCGACAGCGGCAATCAGCCCCAGCATTTT

V: TRBV20-1
D: .
J: TRBJ2-3
size: few
CDR3: CSARVQTTDTQYF
DNA: TGCAGTGCTAGAGTTCAAACCACAGATACGCAGTATTTT

V: TRBV5-1
D: .
J: TRBJ1-1
size: .
CDR3: CASSLGTDTTEAFF
DNA: TGCGCCAGCAGCTTGGGGACAGATACCACTGAAGCTTTCTTT

V: TRBV6-1
D: .
J: TRBJ1-1
size: .
CDR3: CASSVYGVNTEAFF
DNA: TGTGCCAGCAGTGTATACGGGGTGAACACTGAAGCTTTCTTT

V: TRBV6-1
D: .
J: TRBJ1-3
size: few
CDR3: CASTPDSHNGNTIYF
DNA: TGTGCCAGCACCCCTGACAGCCATAATGGAAACACCATATATTTT